The 23 T cell receptor beta chains below come from one sample, sequenced in a study of blood T cell repertoires in COVID-19. Using immunoSEQ multiplex PCR, the repertoire was profiled, and TCRdb retains in-frame clones only, with some absent. Counted here are more than 95,000 clones, about four fifths occurring once; the ten biggest clones make up more than 3%. Sequencing was performed on peripheral blood. These receptor sequences come from a woman aged 80 or older with active or convalescent COVID-19.

The J gene is TRBJ1-3, the V gene TRBV30, with 7 bases identical to TRBD1. Trimming cost V 4 bases and J 5 bases; bases outside gene matches: 5. Germline loops: CDR1 GTSNPN, CDR2 SVGIG (reference sequence). CDR3 length: 13 residues. The CDR3 region has the DNA TGTGCCTGGAAAGGGACAGCCAGAAACACCATATATTTT. Translating gives CAWKGTARNTIYF.

The rearrangement joins TRBV2 to TRBJ1-6, with a weak D call TRBD1 (5 bases). The CDR3 has 15 amino acids. Trimming removed 1 base at V and 7 bases at J, with 11 bases between. Germline CDR1 reads SNHLY; CDR2 reads FYNNEI. CDR3 DNA sequence: TGTGCCAGCAGTGAAGAGGGACTGCTGAATTCACCCCTCCACTTT. Protein sequence: CASSEEGLLNSPLHF.

V and J are TRBV7-8 and TRBJ1-4, with D tentatively TRBD1 (5 bases). CDR1 and CDR2 from the germline V gene are SGHVS and FQNEAQ. The CDR3 sequence is 17 residues long. The V gene lost 5 bases and the J gene lost 13 bases, with 29 bases spanning the gap. CDR3 DNA sequence: TGTGCCAGCAGCGAGAAGCAAATGACAGTTATGGCGTTGGGACTGTTTTTT. Translated, it gives CASSEKQMTVMALGLFF.

The chain joins TRBV14 to TRBJ1-1, with D uncertain. The germline CDR1 and CDR2 sequences are SGHDN and FVKESK. The ends were cut back, 0 bases at V and 1 base at J, with 6 bases in the middle. The CDR3 spans 14 residues. The CDR3 coding sequence is TGTGCCAGCAGCCAAGATCGGGAGAACACTGAAGCTTTCTTT. Amino acids: CASSQDRENTEAFF.

The chain is built from TRBV2 and TRBJ2-7, with a tentative D call TRBD2 (6 bases). Germline V CDR1 and CDR2: SNHLY, FYNNEI. The CDR3 has 12 residues. V was pared by 7 bases and J by 4 bases, with 11 bases between. The CDR3 loop is CASKWGGYEQYF. The CDR3 DNA reads as TGTGCCAGCAAATGGGGAGGTTACGAGCAGTACTTC. The whole variable domain, filled in from reference TRBV2 and TRBJ2-7, reads EPEVTQTPSHQVTQMGQEVILRCVPISNHLYFYWYRQILGQKVEFLVSFYNNEISEKSEIFDDQFSVERPDGSNFTLKIRSTKLEDSAMYFCASKWGGYEQYFGPGTRLTVT.

The V gene is TRBV24-1, the J gene TRBJ1-1; D is perhaps TRBD1 (6 bases). Germline assignment: CDR1 KGHDR and CDR2 SFDVKD. This CDR3 spans 15 amino acids. V lost 4 bases and J 7 bases, leaving 18 bases between the germline ends. The CDR3 spells CATSDPGRGANEAFF. The CDR3 DNA follows: TGTGCCACCAGTGACCCAGGGAGGGGGGCTAATGAAGCTTTCTTT.

The CDR3 sequence: CASSQGQLYGYTF. The DNA of the CDR3 is TGTGCCAGTAGTCAAGGACAACTATATGGCTACACCTTC. The chain joins TRBV19 to TRBJ1-2; D may be TRBD1 (5 bases). The CDR3 is made up of 13 amino acids. Trimming took 5 bases from V and 5 from J, leaving 12 bases between them. CDR1 LNHDA and CDR2 SQIVND come from the germline V gene (reference sequence).

The chain's CDR3 is CASSAGLAGVASTDTQYF. The CDR3 DNA follows: TGCGCCAGCAGCGCAGGACTAGCGGGGGTTGCTAGCACAGATACGCAGTATTTT. This chain connects TRBV5-1 to TRBJ2-3, with 13 nucleotides matching TRBD2. The junction had 8 bases not matched to a gene; V was cut back by 4 bases and J by 0 bases. Germline CDR1 is SGHRS and CDR2 is YFSETQ. The CDR3 runs 18 residues.

The rearrangement joins TRBV19 to TRBJ1-5, with 9 bases identical to TRBD1. The V and J ends lost 3 bases and 0 bases, in that order; junction bases with no gene match: 6. CDR1 is LNHDA and CDR2 is SQIVND in the germline V gene (reference sequence). This CDR3 contains 17 residues. CDR3: CASSIRRDRDSNQPQHF. CDR3 nucleotides: TGTGCCAGTAGTATCCGCCGGGACAGGGATAGCAATCAGCCCCAGCATTTT. Full variable domain (rest looked up from reference TRBV19 and TRBJ1-5): DGGITQSPKYLFRKEGQNVTLSCEQNLNHDAMYWYRQDPGQGLRLIYYSQIVNDFQKGDIAEGYSVSREKKESFPLTVTSAQKNPTAFYLCASSIRRDRDSNQPQHFGDGTRLSIL.

This clone came up a few times. The chain uses TRBV7-8 and TRBJ1-5, with no clear D. The CDR3 contains 13 residues. Germline V gene lookup returns CDR1 SGHVS and CDR2 FQNEAQ. Trimming removed 2 bases at V and 6 bases at J, with 8 bases between. Here the CDR3 DNA reads TGTGCCAGCAGCTTATATGAGGCTCAGCCCCAGCATTTT. Translation gives CASSLYEAQPQHF.

The chain joins TRBV7-2 to TRBJ2-7; 8 nucleotides match TRBD1. CDR1 is SGHTA and CDR2 is FQGNSA in the germline V gene. This CDR3 is 14 amino acids long. V shed 4 bases and J 7 bases; nucleotides not matched to a gene: 9. CDR3 bases: TGTGCCAGCAGCTCCCCTAACAGGGGGTGGGAGCAGTACTTC. This gives the protein CASSSPNRGWEQYF. The full variable domain, with the rest looked up from reference TRBV7-2 and TRBJ2-7, is GAGVSQSPSNKVTEKGKDVELRCDPISGHTALYWYRQSLGQGLEFLIYFQGNSAPDKSGLPSDRFSAERTGGSVSTLTIQRTQQEDSAVYLCASSSPNRGWEQYFGPGTRLTVT.

This clone occurred once. The chain recombines TRBV5-1 with TRBJ1-5; 7 bases agree with TRBD1. V lost 4 bases and J lost 5; bases outside the gene matches: 6. Germline CDR1 reads SGHRS; CDR2 reads YFSETQ. The CDR3 extends over 14 amino acids. CDR3 residues: CASSLTGSDQPQHF. Written as DNA, the CDR3 is TGCGCCAGCAGCCTGACAGGGTCCGATCAGCCCCAGCATTTT.

The J gene is TRBJ1-2, the V gene TRBV6-2 or TRBV6-3; tentative D call: TRBD1 (6 bases). With 4 bases removed from V and 7 bases from J, the gap between germline ends came to 13 bases. There are 13 residues in the CDR3. Germline-derived CDR1 and CDR2 are MNHEY and SVGEGT. The chain's CDR3 is CASSWYRAAGYTF. CDR3 nucleotides: TGTGCCAGCAGTTGGTACAGGGCGGCTGGCTACACCTTC.

The chain combines TRBV27 with TRBJ2-1; the match to TRBD2 covers 7 bases. This CDR3 contains 17 residues. Losses at the gene ends were 2 bases for V and 7 bases for J; bases not matched to a gene: 14. CDR1 and CDR2 (germline): MNHEY, SMNVEV (reference sequence). The CDR3 sequence is CASSLRYAGELLNEQFF. The CDR3 region has the DNA TGTGCCAGCAGTTTACGGTACGCGGGAGAGCTATTAAATGAGCAGTTCTTC.

CDR3 loop: CASSLGGGGQETQYF. In nucleotides, the CDR3 is TGTGCCAGCAGCTTAGGGGGAGGCGGCCAAGAGACCCAGTACTTC. This rearrangement joins TRBV7-2 to TRBJ2-5, with D possibly being TRBD2 (6 bases). This CDR3 region has 15 residues. The germline gives CDR1 SGHTA, CDR2 FQGNSA. Trimming removed 1 base at V and 1 base at J, with 10 bases between.

The gene calls are TRBV19 and TRBJ1-5; D is ambiguous. Per germline, CDR1 LNHDA and CDR2 SQIVND (reference sequence). V was clipped by 4 bases and J by 0 bases, with 7 bases between them. CDR3 length: 14 residues. The CDR3 spells CASSTSLSNQPQHF. The CDR3 DNA follows: TGTGCCAGTAGTACCAGTCTTAGCAATCAGCCCCAGCATTTT.

The genes are TRBV25-1 and TRBJ1-2; perhaps TRBD1 as D (5 bases). V was cut by 4 bases and J by 5 bases, with 11 bases left in between. The CDR3 length is 13 residues. Germline V gene lookup returns CDR1 MGHDK and CDR2 SYGVNS. In nucleotides, the CDR3 is TGTGCCAGCAGTGTTGGCAGGGTGTATGGCTACACCTTC. It is translated as CASSVGRVYGYTF.

The chain couples TRBV25-1 to TRBJ1-2, with D maybe TRBD1 (5 bases). Deletions cut 4 bases from V and 0 bases from J, with 12 bases between. Per the germline V gene, CDR1 is MGHDK and CDR2 is SYGVNS. The CDR3 is 15 amino acids. The CDR3: CASSGRGVTNYGYTF. CDR3 in DNA: TGTGCCAGCAGTGGTCGGGGGGTAACTAACTATGGCTACACCTTC.

This sequence joins TRBV19 and TRBJ2-2; no clear D gene. V lost 1 base, J lost 4 bases, and 7 bases lay in between. The germline V gene encodes CDR1 LNHDA and CDR2 SQIVND (reference sequence). This CDR3 is built from 14 residues. This chain's CDR3 is CASSIGQATGELFF. CDR3 in DNA: TGTGCCAGTAGTATAGGGCAGGCCACCGGGGAGCTGTTTTTT.

V is TRBV11-1 and J is TRBJ2-7; D might be TRBD2 (5 bases). Germline CDR1 reads SGHAT; CDR2 reads FQDESV (reference sequence). The length of the CDR3 is 13 residues. The germline V and J ends were trimmed by 1 base and 2 bases, with 6 bases remaining between them. The CDR3 nucleotides read TGTGCCAGCAGCTTAGAACTAGCCTACGAGCAGTACTTC. Encoded protein: CASSLELAYEQYF.

The rearrangement uses TRBV30 and TRBJ1-5; no definite D call. The germline V and J ends were trimmed by 2 bases and 13 bases, with 15 bases remaining between them. Per the germline V gene, CDR1 is GTSNPN and CDR2 is SVGIG (reference sequence). The CDR3 runs 12 residues. The CDR3 region is CAWSSSGYRQHF. Here the CDR3 DNA reads TGTGCCTGGAGTAGTAGCGGGTACCGACAGCATTTT. Full variable domain (outside the CDR3, taken from reference TRBV30 and TRBJ1-5): SQTIHQWPATLVQPVGSPLSLECTVEGTSNPNLYWYRQAAGRGLQLLFYSVGIGQISSEVPQNLSASRPQDRQFILSSKKLLLSDSGFYLCAWSSSGYRQHFGDGTRLSIL.

This clone was detected a few times. The chain joins TRBV19 to TRBJ2-7; 8 positions agree with TRBD1. Germline assignment: CDR1 LNHDA and CDR2 SQIVND (reference sequence). Trimming cost V 4 bases and J 5 bases; bases outside gene matches: 4. This CDR3 is 13 amino acids long. The CDR3 sequence is CASSRTGYHEQYF. In DNA, the CDR3 is TGTGCCAGTAGTAGGACAGGGTACCACGAGCAGTACTTC. Looking up the rest from reference TRBV19 and TRBJ2-7 gives the full variable domain: DGGITQSPKYLFRKEGQNVTLSCEQNLNHDAMYWYRQDPGQGLRLIYYSQIVNDFQKGDIAEGYSVSREKKESFPLTVTSAQKNPTAFYLCASSRTGYHEQYFGPGTRLTVT.

CDR3: CASSFGTGGAGSNQPQHF. DNA for the CDR3: TGTGCCAGCAGCTTTGGGACAGGGGGCGCAGGAAGCAATCAGCCCCAGCATTTT. The V and J genes are TRBV7-9 and TRBJ1-5; 12 bases are a match to TRBD1. Germline V gives CDR1 SEHNR, CDR2 FQNEAQ (reference sequence). This CDR3 region has 18 residues. Trimming at V came to 3 bases and at J to 1 base, leaving 7 bases not matched to a gene.